One sample yielded the 19 T cell receptor beta chains listed below, sequenced in a study of blood T cells in healthy people across ages. With a J-beta primer mix and a sample-barcoded 5' primer, a second PCR ran 7 to 11 cycles. MiXCR was run by TCRdb on the 5' RACE reads, yielding one entry per CDR3 protein. In the table there are about 560,000 distinct CDR3 sequences, over 25% of which are singletons. This sample was also put to use in a study of T cells of mothers and their children.

Specimen: blood. The receptors come from a boy aged 2 to 10 in good health.

This clonotype has only a few counts. The chain combines TRBV24-1 with TRBJ1-2; 7 bases line up with TRBD1. Unmatched junction bases numbered 10, after V lost 6 bases and J lost 4 bases. Germline CDR1 and CDR2: KGHDR and SFDVKD. CDR3 length equals 15 residues. CDR3 in amino acids: CATSIQTGDSYGYTF. CDR3 in DNA: TGTGCCACCAGTATACAAACGGGGGACAGCTATGGCTACACCTTC.

This sequence joins TRBV11-2 and TRBJ2-1, with 9 bases fitting TRBD2. Trimming took 0 bases from V and 4 from J; bases not matched to a gene: 19. CDR3 length equals 21 residues. Germline values: CDR1 SGHAT, CDR2 FQNNGV. The chain's CDR3 is CASSLDGRGLASPQPYNEQFF. CDR3 coding DNA: TGTGCCAGCAGCTTAGATGGTAGGGGACTAGCTTCCCCCCAACCTTACAATGAGCAGTTCTTC. Drawing the rest from reference TRBV11-2 and TRBJ2-1, the complete variable domain is EAGVAQSPRYKIIEKRQSVAFWCNPISGHATLYWYQQILGQGPKLLIQFQNNGVVDDSQLPKDRFSAERLKGVDSTLKIQPAKLEDSAVYLCASSLDGRGLASPQPYNEQFFGPGTRLTVL.

The J gene is TRBJ2-1, the V gene TRBV6-5, with D hard to call. Germline V CDR1 and CDR2: MNHEY, SVGAGI. The V and J ends lost 0 bases and 10 bases respectively, with 13 bases between them. The CDR3 sequence is 14 residues long. As DNA, the CDR3 is TGTGCCAGCAGTTACTCGACTTTAGGGAAAGAGCAGTTCTTC. Translated, it gives CASSYSTLGKEQFF.

In its sample, this clonotype was seen a few times. The chain is built from TRBV7-9 and TRBJ2-1; D uncertain. Germline loops: CDR1 SEHNR, CDR2 FQNEAQ (reference sequence). The CDR3 contains 15 residues. The V gene lost 7 bases and the J gene lost 4 bases, with 17 bases spanning the gap. The CDR3 coding sequence is TGTGCCAGCACCTCCTCAGGAATTAGGTACAATGAGCAGTTCTTC. The encoded protein is CASTSSGIRYNEQFF.

This clonotype was counted only a few times. The genes are TRBV5-1 and TRBJ1-1, with D possibly matching TRBD1 (5 bases). V was pared by 1 base and J by 1 base, with 11 bases between. Germline V gene lookup returns CDR1 SGHRS and CDR2 YFSETQ. The CDR3 runs to 15 residues. CDR3 nucleotides: TGCGCCAGCAGCTTGAATCCGGGGACGAACACTGAAGCTTTCTTT. As protein: CASSLNPGTNTEAFF.

This clonotype has a handful of counts. The chain joins TRBV15 to TRBJ2-1; D uncertain. Trimming pared 0 bases from V and 12 bases from J, leaving 9 bases between. This CDR3 region has 12 residues. CDR1 and CDR2 (germline): LNHNV, YYDKDF (reference sequence). CDR3 residues: CATSRDRHGQFF. In DNA, the CDR3 is TGTGCCACCAGCAGAGATCGGCATGGGCAGTTCTTC.

This clonotype occurred a few times. The CDR3 reads CASSLILAGGAYEQYF. The CDR3 nucleotides read TGTGCCAGCAGTTTGATACTAGCGGGAGGGGCATACGAGCAGTACTTC. V usage is TRBV6-6 and J usage is TRBJ2-1; 13 nucleotides agree with TRBD2. The J call may be faulty, since TRBJ2-7 better matches the DNA end. Germline CDR1 and CDR2: MNHNY and SVGAGI (reference sequence). This CDR3 spans 16 amino acids.

There are a few counts of this clonotype. V gene TRBV28 combines with J gene TRBJ1-2; weak D call: TRBD1 (5 bases). Trimming shortened V by 8 bases and J by 8 bases, and 12 bases separated the two germline ends. Germline lookup yields CDR1 MDHEN and CDR2 SYDVKM. This CDR3 spans 11 amino acids. DNA of the CDR3: TGTGCCAGCGGGTACAGGATCGGCTACACCTTC. Translation: CASGYRIGYTF.

Notes on this clonotype: Being one base from a much bigger clone, this may be a read error. The genes are TRBV7-7 and TRBJ2-7; 10 bases align to TRBD1. Germline CDR1 is SSHAT and CDR2 is FNYEAQ (reference sequence). With V trimmed by 5 bases and J by 3 bases, 4 bases remained unmatched. This CDR3 contains 14 residues. The CDR3 DNA sequence: TGTGCCAGCAGCGCCGGGACAGGGGACTACGAGCAGTACTTC. It translates to CASSAGTGDYEQYF.

A few counts support this clonotype. V usage is TRBV7-2 and J usage is TRBJ2-5; no clear D gene. The end of the DNA is better explained by TRBJ2-1, so the J call may be wrong. The CDR3 spans 13 residues. The germline CDR1 and CDR2 sequences are SGHTA and FQGNSA. The CDR3 bases are TGTGCCAGCAGCTTATACCCAGACACTGAGCAGTTCTTC. Amino acids: CASSLYPDTEQFF.

This clonotype was seen a handful of times. The chain joins TRBV2 to TRBJ2-2, with 7 bases aligning to TRBD1. Germline V CDR1 and CDR2: SNHLY, FYNNEI. The V segment lost 3 bases and the J segment 6 bases; nucleotides outside the gene matches: 4. The CDR3 is 14 amino acids. The CDR3 DNA sequence: TGTGCCAGCAGTGACAGAAGGGGGCCCGGGGAGCTGTTTTTT. Protein: CASSDRRGPGELFF.

This clonotype was counted ten times or more. This chain uses TRBV5-1 with TRBJ2-1, with TRBD2 matching 8 bases. V gave up 7 bases and J gave up 0 bases; unmatched junction bases: 15. The CDR3 totals 18 residues. Germline-derived CDR1 and CDR2 are SGHRS and YFSETQ. CDR3: CASGGGAGGTFSYNEQFF. The CDR3 DNA follows: TGCGCCAGCGGTGGGGGCGCGGGAGGAACCTTCTCCTACAATGAGCAGTTCTTC.

This clonotype was detected only a few times. The chain joins TRBV20-1 to TRBJ2-1, with TRBD1 matching over 8 bases. The CDR3 sequence is 16 residues long. The trim removed 0 bases at V and 5 bases at J, leaving 9 bases unmatched. Germline-derived CDR1 and CDR2 are DFQATT and SNEGSKA (reference sequence). The CDR3 DNA reads as TGCAGTGCTAGAGACATTGGAGCAGGGGGCCACAATGAGCAGTTCTTC. Its protein is CSARDIGAGGHNEQFF.

V and J are TRBV20-1 and TRBJ2-7, with D tentatively TRBD2 (6 bases). The J call is uncertain, as TRBJ2-5 better fits the DNA end. Germline V gene data show CDR1 as DFQATT and CDR2 as SNEGSKA (reference sequence). The CDR3 consists of 14 residues. This CDR3 reads CSASSWRGVETQYF. The CDR3 nucleotides are TGCAGTGCTAGTTCCTGGCGGGGTGTAGAGACCCAGTACTTC.

The V and J genes are TRBV12-3 or TRBV12-4 and TRBJ2-5; the match to TRBD2 covers 12 bases. The CDR3 covers 14 residues. V shed 7 bases, J shed 5 bases, and the junction held 5 bases outside the gene matches. CDR3 protein: CASTQTSGSETQYF. CDR3 nucleotides: TGTGCCAGCACCCAGACTAGCGGGAGTGAGACCCAGTACTTC.

This clonotype was seen only a few times. The chain has TRBV19 and TRBJ2-4; 7 positions agree with TRBD2. Germline-derived CDR1 and CDR2 are LNHDA and SQIVND (reference sequence). Trimming cost V 5 bases and J 6 bases; bases outside gene matches: 4. This CDR3 is built from 13 residues. The CDR3 coding sequence is TGTGCCAGTAGTGGGAGCGGGGTAAACATTCAGTACTTC. Protein product: CASSGSGVNIQYF.

This clonotype was recorded a few times. The chain carries TRBV7-2 and TRBJ2-4, with 7 nucleotides matching TRBD2. With 2 bases clipped from V and 0 bases from J, the junction kept 10 bases outside the gene matches. The germline gives CDR1 SGHTA, CDR2 FQGNSA. This CDR3 is 18 amino acids long. CDR3 region: CASSLMGGVALAKNIQYF. The CDR3 nucleotides read TGTGCCAGCAGCTTAATGGGAGGGGTGGCCTTAGCCAAAAACATTCAGTACTTC.

The chain combines TRBV28 with TRBJ1-2; 8 positions agree with TRBD1. Germline CDR1 is MDHEN and CDR2 is SYDVKM. This CDR3 is 15 amino acids long. J was trimmed by 4 bases and V by 6 bases; bases with no gene match: 10. CDR3: CASRIGTGGLYGYTF. In DNA, the CDR3 is TGTGCCAGCAGAATCGGGACAGGAGGCCTCTATGGCTACACCTTC.

The V and J genes are TRBV5-1 and TRBJ2-7; TRBD1 matches 9 bases. Germline CDR1 SGHRS, CDR2 YFSETQ. There are 15 residues in the CDR3. The ends lost 3 bases at V and 7 bases at J; junction bases unmatched: 11. The CDR3 DNA reads TGCGCCAGCAGCTATGGCCACAGGGGGCCGGGAGAGCAGTACTTC. Translating gives CASSYGHRGPGEQYF.